This T cell receptor beta chain was observed in a study of T cells after yellow fever vaccination. Study-wide findings and caveats: A secondary response was less intense yet reached its peak sooner, at day 5 versus 15. The booster response re-showed most primary clones: 96% CD4, approximately 85% CD8.

The CDR3 spans 14 residues. Trimming removed 3 bases at V and 4 bases at J, with 15 bases between. Looked up from germline, CDR1 is DFQATT and CDR2 is SNEGSKA (reference sequence). Remarks on this clonotype: The antigen remains unidentified.

A universal primer site and UMIs were added as TCR cDNA was made by 5'RACE template switching. TCRdb reprocessed the 5' RACE reads via MiXCR and lists one record per CDR3 protein. The data contain 400,000 or so distinct CDR3 sequences, around a sixth of them singletons. Sequenced here: PBMCs, sampled before the yellow fever booster vaccination. The V and J genes are TRBV20-1 and TRBJ2-5, with D tentatively TRBD2 (5 bases). The source is a man between 18 and 35 years old who received the YFV17D yellow fever vaccine. The CDR3 DNA sequence: TGCAGTGCTAGGTACTCAACCCGGGGAGAGACCCAGTACTTC. This encodes CSARYSTRGETQYF.